The 17 T cell receptor beta chains below come from one sample, sequenced in a study of CD8+CD57+ T cells in acquired aplastic anemia. Genomic DNA served as template for TCR beta VDJ and CDR3 profiling. TCRdb re-called the reads through MiXCR, storing one row per CDR3 protein. Among approximately 260,000 distinct CDR3 sequences listed, roughly 82% were seen once. Patients who underwent sequencing had shown CD8+CD57+ cell expansion by flow cytometry. The sample consisted of sorted CD4+, CD8+, or CD8+CD57+ T cells (not recorded which) from PBMCs. The receptors shown here come from a human donor with aplastic anemia.

This chain uses TRBV24-1 with TRBJ2-1; D uncertain. The germline gives CDR1 KGHDR, CDR2 SFDVKD. The CDR3 contains 13 residues. Trimming took off 9 bases at V and 12 bases at J, with 20 bases between the two ends. CDR3 loop: CATGAAGSNTQFF. CDR3 sequence (DNA): TGTGCCACCGGTGCAGCTGGTTCCAATACGCAGTTCTTC.

The J gene is TRBJ2-4, the V gene TRBV5-4; D remains unclear. V lost 4 bases and J lost 7, with 9 bases in between. The germline V gene encodes CDR1 SGHNT and CDR2 YYREEE (reference sequence). The CDR3 extends over 12 amino acids. The CDR3 loop reads CASSGARNIQYF. The CDR3 DNA reads TGTGCCAGCAGCGGTGCTAGGAACATTCAGTACTTC.

The chain employs TRBV7-3 and TRBJ2-7; D is perhaps TRBD2 (7 bases). Germline CDR1 is SGHTA and CDR2 is FQGTGA. The CDR3 covers 14 residues. The CDR3, as DNA: TGTGCCAGCAGCTTAAGGGAGGGCTCCTCCGACAGGTCCGTC. It specifies CASSLREGSSDRSV.

This clonotype has a handful of counts. Sequence at one end of the junction differs from germline and may be a read error. The chain employs TRBV10-3 and TRBJ1-5; TRBD1 aligns across 7 bases. CDR1 is ENHRY and CDR2 is SYGVKD in the germline V gene. This CDR3 contains 15 residues. The CDR3 protein is CASSQGGGNGQDEQF. The CDR3, as DNA: TGTGCCAGCAGCCAGGGGGGCGGAAACGGTCAGGATGAGCAGTTC.

This chain uses TRBV5-1 with TRBJ2-3; D uncertain. The CDR3 is 13 residues long. CDR1 is SGHRS and CDR2 is YFSETQ in the germline V gene. Trimming left V 2 bases short and J 11 bases short, with 15 bases between. CDR3 sequence (DNA): TGCGCCAGCAGCTTTCGGAAACCGGACGGGCAGTATTTT. Translating it yields CASSFRKPDGQYF.

Comments on this clonotype: Likely a read error: the CDR3 ends without its conserved phenylalanine or tryptophan. The DNA is omitted, as the CDR3 cannot be located on it reliably, and the CDR3 follows TCRdb's listing. Here the CDR3 reads CASSGEETVSKI. This chain links TRBV7-3 with TRBJ2-4. The CDR3 length is 12 residues, termini included. CDR1 and CDR2 (germline): SGHTA, FQGTGA.

This clonotype was picked up one time. Here the CDR3 omits its conserved ending phenylalanine or tryptophan, so a read error is the likely source. It is unclear where the CDR3 begins or ends on the DNA, so no DNA is shown, and the CDR3 is as TCRdb lists it. The rearrangement joins TRBV7-3 to TRBJ2-5; the table's D call TRBD2 went unverified against the DNA. The CDR3 sequence runs 13 residues, both termini included. Germline-derived CDR1 and CDR2 are SGHTA and FQGTGA. CDR3 sequence reads: CASSHPMTNRRDE.

This chain connects TRBV5-4 to TRBJ2-7; 7 positions agree with TRBD2. Germline values: CDR1 SGHNT, CDR2 YYREEE (reference sequence). With 2 bases clipped from V and 6 bases from J, the junction kept 2 bases outside the gene matches. CDR3 length equals 12 residues. This chain's CDR3 is CASSFTSAEQYF. The CDR3, as DNA: TGTGCCAGCAGCTTTACTAGCGCCGAGCAGTACTTC.

The chain couples TRBV7-6 to TRBJ1-1; unclear D gene. Trimming removed 3 bases at V and 14 bases at J, with 25 bases between. Germline lookup yields CDR1 SGHVS and CDR2 FNYEAQ. There are 15 residues in the CDR3. CDR3 loop: CASSLGSYNTPHHFF. DNA for the CDR3: TGTGCCAGCAGCTTGGGTTCCTATAATACACCCCACCACTTCTTT.

On this clonotype: Without the conserved terminal phenylalanine or tryptophan, this CDR3 likely stems from a read error. Because the CDR3's place on the DNA is in doubt, the DNA is left out and the CDR3 is given as listed by TCRdb. The V and J genes are TRBV2 and TRBJ1-2; TRBD1, the D gene given by the table, was not confirmed from the DNA. Both ends counted, the CDR3 spans 15 residues. The germline CDR1 and CDR2 sequences are SNHLY and FYNNEI. CDR3 sequence reads: CASGDGGTDTQGYSL.

This clonotype showed up just once. A read error may produce the germline difference seen at one junction end. This chain connects TRBV2 to TRBJ2-5, with D uncertain. The length of the CDR3 is 14 residues. Germline V lookup: CDR1 SNHLY, CDR2 FYNNEI. CDR3 bases: TGTGCCACCAGTAGAGGACGCGAGCAAGACCCCCACTACTTC. Translated: CATSRGREQDPHYF. The variable domain in full, with the rest retrieved from reference TRBV2 and TRBJ2-5, is EPEVTQTPSHQVTQMGQEVILRCVPISNHLYFYWYRQILGQKVEFLVSFYNNEISEKSEIFDDQFSVERPDGSNFTLKIRSTKLEDSAMYFCATSRGREQDPHYFGPGTRLLVL.

This clonotype occurred once. The chain combines TRBV2 with TRBJ1-6; no clear D gene. This CDR3 is built from 14 residues. Germline-derived CDR1 and CDR2 are SNHLY and FYNNEI. V was pared by 0 bases and J by 9 bases, with 9 bases between. The CDR3 bases are TGTGCCAGCAGTGAAGCGAGACCTAGTTCACCCCTCCACTTT. Translated: CASSEARPSSPLHF. The full variable domain, with the rest looked up from reference TRBV2 and TRBJ1-6, is EPEVTQTPSHQVTQMGQEVILRCVPISNHLYFYWYRQILGQKVEFLVSFYNNEISEKSEIFDDQFSVERPDGSNFTLKIRSTKLEDSAMYFCASSEARPSSPLHFGNGTRLTVT.

Only a few counts were recorded for this clonotype. The chain couples TRBV5-6 to TRBJ2-5, with D possibly being TRBD2 (5 bases). CDR3 length: 15 amino acids. Germline V gene data show CDR1 as SGHDT and CDR2 as YYEEEE. The germline V and J ends were trimmed by 0 bases and 4 bases, with 13 bases remaining between them. CDR3 protein: CASSLERDWGETQYF. In DNA form, the CDR3 reads TGTGCCAGCAGCTTGGAGAGGGATTGGGGAGAGACCCAGTACTTC.

A note on this clonotype: Its ends do not fully match the called genes, so a read error is possible. V usage is TRBV5-1 and J usage is TRBJ1-1; D not certain. CDR1 is SGHRS, CDR2 YFSETQ, per germline. This CDR3 has 15 amino acids. CDR3 sequence reads: CASSLGLTGSTEAFF. The CDR3 nucleotides read TGTGCCAGCAGCTTAGGTCTAACGGGAAGCACTGAAGCTTTCTTT.

This chain connects TRBV4-3 to TRBJ1-5, with D perhaps matching TRBD1 (6 bases). The CDR3 sequence is 14 residues long. The ends were cut back, 3 bases at V and 9 bases at J, with 15 bases in the middle. Germline V lookup: CDR1 LGHNA, CDR2 YSLEER. The CDR3 here is CASSHTGTQPPQHF. The DNA of the CDR3 is TGCGCCAGCAGCCATACAGGGACCCAGCCGCCCCAGCATTTT.

The chain uses TRBV2 and TRBJ2-3, with D possibly being TRBD2 (6 bases). Trimming pared 8 bases from V and 11 bases from J, leaving 23 bases between. The CDR3 sequence is 14 residues long. Germline CDR1 is SNHLY and CDR2 is FYNNEI. CDR3 sequence reads: CASGYGGSHTQQYF. CDR3 DNA sequence: TGTGCCAGCGGGTACGGGGGAAGTCATACTCAGCAGTATTTT.

This rearrangement joins TRBV7-8 to TRBJ1-2; tentative D call: TRBD1 (5 bases). Looked up from germline, CDR1 is SGHVS and CDR2 is FQNEAQ. Trimming pared 0 bases from V and 6 bases from J, leaving 17 bases between. The CDR3 runs 16 residues. CDR3 region: CASSLAGDGHAHGYTF. In nucleotides, the CDR3 is TGTGCCAGCAGCTTAGCGGGGGACGGGCACGCGCATGGCTACACCTTC. The complete variable domain, with remaining parts taken from reference TRBV7-8 and TRBJ1-2, reads GAGVSQSPRYKVAKRGQDVALRCDPISGHVSLFWYQQALGQGPEFLTYFQNEAQLDKSGLPSDRFFAERPEGSVSTLKIQRTQQEDSAVYLCASSLAGDGHAHGYTFGSGTRLTVV.